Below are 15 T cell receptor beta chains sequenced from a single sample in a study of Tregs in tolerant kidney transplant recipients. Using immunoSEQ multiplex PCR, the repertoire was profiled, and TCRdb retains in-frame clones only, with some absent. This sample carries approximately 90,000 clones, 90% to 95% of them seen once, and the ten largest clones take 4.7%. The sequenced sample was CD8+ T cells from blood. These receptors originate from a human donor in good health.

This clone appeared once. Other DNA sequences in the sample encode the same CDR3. This CDR3 reads CASSFLVGNQPQHF. DNA of the CDR3: TGTGCCAGCAGTTTTTTGGTGGGCAATCAGCCCCAGCATTTT. This chain joins TRBV27 and TRBJ1-5; D remains ambiguous. Between the trimmed V and J ends, which lost 3 bases and 2 bases, there was a span of 8 bases. Germline-derived CDR1 and CDR2 are MNHEY and SMNVEV (reference sequence). This CDR3 spans 14 amino acids.

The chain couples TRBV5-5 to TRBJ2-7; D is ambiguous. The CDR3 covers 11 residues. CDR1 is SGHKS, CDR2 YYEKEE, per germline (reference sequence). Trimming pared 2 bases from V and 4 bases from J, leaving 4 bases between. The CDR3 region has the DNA TGTGCCAGCAGCTTTCTGTACGAGCAGTACTTC. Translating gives CASSFLYEQYF.

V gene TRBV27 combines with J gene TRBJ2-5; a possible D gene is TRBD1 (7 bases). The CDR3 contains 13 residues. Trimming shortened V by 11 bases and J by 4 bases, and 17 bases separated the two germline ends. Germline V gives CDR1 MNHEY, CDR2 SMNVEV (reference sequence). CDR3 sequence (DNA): TGTGCCGCGGGGACAGACTTGGGAGAGACCCAGTACTTC. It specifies CAAGTDLGETQYF.

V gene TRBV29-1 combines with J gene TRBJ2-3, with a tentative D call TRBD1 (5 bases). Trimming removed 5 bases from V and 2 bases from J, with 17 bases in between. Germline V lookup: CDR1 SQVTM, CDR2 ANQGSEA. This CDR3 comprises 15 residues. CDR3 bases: TGCAGCGTTTCTAACCAGGGATACCACACAGATACGCAGTATTTT. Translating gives CSVSNQGYHTDTQYF.

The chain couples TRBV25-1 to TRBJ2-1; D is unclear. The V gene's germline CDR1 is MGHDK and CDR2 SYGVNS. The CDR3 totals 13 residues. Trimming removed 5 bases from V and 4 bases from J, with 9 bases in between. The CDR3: CASSLGNYNEQFF. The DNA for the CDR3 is TGTGCCAGCAGTCTCGGCAATTACAATGAGCAGTTCTTC.

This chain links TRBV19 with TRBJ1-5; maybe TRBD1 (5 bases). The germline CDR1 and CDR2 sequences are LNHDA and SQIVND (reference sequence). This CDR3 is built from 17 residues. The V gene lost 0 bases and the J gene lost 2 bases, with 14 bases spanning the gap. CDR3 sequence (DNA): TGTGCCAGTAGTATAGATCCGGCAGGGAGCGGCAATCAGCCCCAGCATTTT. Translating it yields CASSIDPAGSGNQPQHF.

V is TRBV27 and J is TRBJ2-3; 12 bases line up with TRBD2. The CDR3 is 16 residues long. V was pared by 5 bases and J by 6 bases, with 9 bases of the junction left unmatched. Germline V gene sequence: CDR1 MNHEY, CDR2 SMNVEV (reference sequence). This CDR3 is CASSRRLAGDGDTQYF. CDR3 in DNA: TGTGCCAGCAGTCGACGACTAGCGGGAGACGGCGATACGCAGTATTTT.

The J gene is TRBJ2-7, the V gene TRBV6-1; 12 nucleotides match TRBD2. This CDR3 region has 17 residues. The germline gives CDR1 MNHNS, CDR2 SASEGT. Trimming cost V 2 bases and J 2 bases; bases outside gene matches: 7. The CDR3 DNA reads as TGTGCCAGCAGTGAACCGCGGCTAGCGGGAGGGCCCTACGAGCAGTACTTC. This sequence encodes CASSEPRLAGGPYEQYF.

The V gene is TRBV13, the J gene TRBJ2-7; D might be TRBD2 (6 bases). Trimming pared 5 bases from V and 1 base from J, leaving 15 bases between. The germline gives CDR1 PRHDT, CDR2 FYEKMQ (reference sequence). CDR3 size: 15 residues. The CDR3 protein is CASSQWGESSYEQYF. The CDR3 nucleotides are TGTGCCAGCAGCCAGTGGGGGGAATCGTCCTACGAGCAGTACTTC.

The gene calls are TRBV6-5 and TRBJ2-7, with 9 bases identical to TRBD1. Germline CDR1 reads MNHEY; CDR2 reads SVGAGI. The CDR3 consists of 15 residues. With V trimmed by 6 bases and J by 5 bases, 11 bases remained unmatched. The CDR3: CASSWGQGSGHEQYF. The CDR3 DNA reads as TGTGCCAGCAGCTGGGGACAGGGTTCTGGCCACGAGCAGTACTTC.

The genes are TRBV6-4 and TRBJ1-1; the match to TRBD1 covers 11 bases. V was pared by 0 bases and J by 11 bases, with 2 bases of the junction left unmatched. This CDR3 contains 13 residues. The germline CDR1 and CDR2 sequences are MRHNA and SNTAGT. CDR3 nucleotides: TGTGCCAGCAGTGACTCGGACAGGGGGCTTGCTTTCTTT. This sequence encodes CASSDSDRGLAFF.

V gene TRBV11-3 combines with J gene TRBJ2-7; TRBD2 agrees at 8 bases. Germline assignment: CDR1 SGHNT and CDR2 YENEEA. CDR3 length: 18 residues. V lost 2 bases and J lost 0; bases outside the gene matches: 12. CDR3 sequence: CASSLILSGTRISYEQYF. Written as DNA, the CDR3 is TGTGCCAGCAGCTTAATACTTTCCGGGACTAGGATCTCCTACGAGCAGTACTTC.

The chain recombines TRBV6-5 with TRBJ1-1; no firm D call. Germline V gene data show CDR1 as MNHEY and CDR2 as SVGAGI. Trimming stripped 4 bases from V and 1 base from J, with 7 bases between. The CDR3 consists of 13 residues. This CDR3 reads CASSSGENTEAFF. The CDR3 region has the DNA TGTGCCAGCAGTTCCGGGGAGAACACTGAAGCTTTCTTT.

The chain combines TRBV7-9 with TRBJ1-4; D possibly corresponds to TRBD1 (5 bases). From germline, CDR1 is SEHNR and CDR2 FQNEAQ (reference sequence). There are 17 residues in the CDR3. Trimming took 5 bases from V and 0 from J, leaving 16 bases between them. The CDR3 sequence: CASSPGPRRSTNEKLFF. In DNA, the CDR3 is TGTGCCAGCAGCCCGGGACCCCGGAGGTCAACTAATGAAAAACTGTTTTTT.

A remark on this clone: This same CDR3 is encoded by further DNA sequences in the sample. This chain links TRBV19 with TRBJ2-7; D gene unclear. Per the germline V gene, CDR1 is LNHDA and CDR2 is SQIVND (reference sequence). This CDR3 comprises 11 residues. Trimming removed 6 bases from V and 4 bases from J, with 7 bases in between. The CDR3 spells CASSPGYEQYF. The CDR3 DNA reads TGTGCCAGTAGCCCCGGTTACGAGCAGTACTTC. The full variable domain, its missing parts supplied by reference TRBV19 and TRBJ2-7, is DGGITQSPKYLFRKEGQNVTLSCEQNLNHDAMYWYRQDPGQGLRLIYYSQIVNDFQKGDIAEGYSVSREKKESFPLTVTSAQKNPTAFYLCASSPGYEQYFGPGTRLTVT.